This record covers a single TCR beta chain. Its cognate antigen is unknown. Germline V gene lookup returns CDR1 SGHVS and CDR2 FNYEAQ. This CDR3 comprises 16 residues. V lost 3 bases, J lost 5 bases, and 16 bases lay in between. The sample comes from a study of blood T cells in healthy people across ages. Study-wide results and limits: Diversity figures derived from one million T cells were judged to underestimate the true value.

PCR was performed a second time for roughly 7 to 12 cycles using a sample-barcoded 5' primer and a J-beta primer mix. Every cDNA was tagged by a template-switch adaptor with 12 random nucleotides. The study obtained at least 2.5 million CDR3-containing paired-end reads from every sample. TCRdb ran MiXCR on the 5' RACE reads and lists one entry per CDR3 protein. This sample has about 780,000 distinct CDR3 sequences, with roughly 24% found just once. These records were also assigned to another study, of T cells of mothers and their children. In that study: Across the analysis, no persistent microchimeric T cell clones were detected.

The chain combines TRBV7-6 with TRBJ2-2, with D possibly TRBD2 on 6 matching bases. What was sequenced was blood. The TCR originated in a boy younger than 18 in good health. The CDR3 region has the DNA TGTGCCAGCAGCTTGCGGGGTACAGACCCGACCGGGGAGCTGTTTTTT. Translation: CASSLRGTDPTGELFF.